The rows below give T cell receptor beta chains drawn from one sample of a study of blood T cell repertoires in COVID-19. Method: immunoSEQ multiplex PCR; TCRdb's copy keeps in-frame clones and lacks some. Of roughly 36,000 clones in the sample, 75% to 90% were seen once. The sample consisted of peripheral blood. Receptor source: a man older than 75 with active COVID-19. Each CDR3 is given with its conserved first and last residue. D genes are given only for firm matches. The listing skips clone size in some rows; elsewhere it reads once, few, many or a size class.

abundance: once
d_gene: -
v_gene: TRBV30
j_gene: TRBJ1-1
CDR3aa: CALSQGRTEAFF
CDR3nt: TGTGCCTTAAGCCAGGGGCGGACTGAAGCTTTCTTT

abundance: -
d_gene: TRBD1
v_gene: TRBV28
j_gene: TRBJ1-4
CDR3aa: CASRTDRGDEKLFF
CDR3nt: TGTGCCAGCAGGACGGACAGGGGTGACGAAAAACTGTTTTTT

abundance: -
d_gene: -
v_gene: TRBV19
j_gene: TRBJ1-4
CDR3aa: CASRQNLGIYNEKLFF
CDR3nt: TGTGCCAGTAGGCAAAACCTCGGGATATATAATGAAAAACTGTTTTTT

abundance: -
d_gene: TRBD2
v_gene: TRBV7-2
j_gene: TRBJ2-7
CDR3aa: CASSQTSGRFEQYF
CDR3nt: TGTGCCAGCAGCCAGACTAGCGGAAGGTTCGAGCAGTACTTC

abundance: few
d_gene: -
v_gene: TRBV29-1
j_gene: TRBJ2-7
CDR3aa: CSVEVWGDESYEQYF
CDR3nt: TGCAGCGTTGAAGTCTGGGGGGACGAATCCTACGAGCAGTACTTC

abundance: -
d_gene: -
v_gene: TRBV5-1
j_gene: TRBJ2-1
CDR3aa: CASSLDGPFWNEQFF
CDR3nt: TGCGCCAGCAGCTTGGACGGTCCCTTTTGGAATGAGCAGTTCTTC

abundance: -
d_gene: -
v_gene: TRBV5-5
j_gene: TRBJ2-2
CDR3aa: CASSTTIINTGELFF
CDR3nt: TGTGCCAGCAGCACTACTATAATCAACACCGGGGAGCTGTTTTTT

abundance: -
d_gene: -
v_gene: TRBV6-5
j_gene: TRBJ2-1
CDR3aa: CASSYEPDSYNEQFF
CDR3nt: TGTGCCAGCAGTTACGAGCCCGATTCCTACAATGAGCAGTTCTTC

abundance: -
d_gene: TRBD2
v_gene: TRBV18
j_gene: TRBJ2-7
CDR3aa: CASSPQSPSGIHEQYF
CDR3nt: TGTGCCAGCTCACCCCAGTCCCCTAGCGGGATCCACGAGCAGTACTTC

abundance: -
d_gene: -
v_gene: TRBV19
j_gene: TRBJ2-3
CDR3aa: CASSRDFNLHSTDTQYF
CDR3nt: TGTGCCAGTTCCCGGGACTTTAACTTACATAGCACAGATACGCAGTATTTT

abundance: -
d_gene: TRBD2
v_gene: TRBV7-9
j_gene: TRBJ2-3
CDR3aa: CASSFSGTRGVDTQYF
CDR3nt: TGTGCCAGCAGCTTCTCCGGGACGCGGGGGGTAGATACGCAGTATTTT

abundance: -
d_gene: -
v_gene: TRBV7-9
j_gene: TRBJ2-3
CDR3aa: CASTLREGTDTQYF
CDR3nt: TGTGCCAGCACCTTACGGGAAGGCACAGATACGCAGTATTTT

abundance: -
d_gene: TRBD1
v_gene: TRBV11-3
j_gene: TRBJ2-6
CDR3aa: CASSLGQGIPGANVLTF
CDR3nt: TGTGCCAGCAGCTTAGGACAGGGGATTCCTGGGGCCAACGTCCTGACTTTC

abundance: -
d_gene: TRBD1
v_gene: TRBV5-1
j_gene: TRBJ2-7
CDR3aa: CASSPDRDLYEQYF
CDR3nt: TGCGCCAGCAGCCCCGACAGGGATCTCTACGAGCAGTACTTC

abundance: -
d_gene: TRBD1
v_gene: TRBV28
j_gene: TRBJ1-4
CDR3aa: CASSKPGQGVKRAEKLFF
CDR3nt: TGTGCCAGCAGTAAGCCGGGACAGGGCGTCAAACGCGCTGAAAAACTGTTTTTT

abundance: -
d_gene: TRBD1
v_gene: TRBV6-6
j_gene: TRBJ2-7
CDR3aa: CASIRTGQGLYEQYF
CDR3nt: TGTGCCAGCATTCGCACGGGACAGGGTCTTTACGAGCAGTACTTC

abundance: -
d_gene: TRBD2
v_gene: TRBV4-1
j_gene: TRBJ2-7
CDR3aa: CASSQMVAGRFYEQYF
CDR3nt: TGCGCCAGCAGCCAAATGGTAGCGGGGAGATTCTACGAGCAGTACTTC

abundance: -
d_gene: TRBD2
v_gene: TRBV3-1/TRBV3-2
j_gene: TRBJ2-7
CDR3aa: CASTRAGIPYEQYF
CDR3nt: TGTGCCAGCACCCGAGCGGGAATCCCATACGAGCAGTACTTC

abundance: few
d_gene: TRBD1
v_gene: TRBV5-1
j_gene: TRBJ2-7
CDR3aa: CASSTLTGAYEQYF
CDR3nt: TGCGCCAGCAGCACCCTGACAGGGGCCTACGAGCAGTACTTC

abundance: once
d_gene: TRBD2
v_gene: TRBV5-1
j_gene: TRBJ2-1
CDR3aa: CASSLGLAGNNNEQFF
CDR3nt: TGCGCCAGCAGCCTGGGACTAGCGGGAAATAACAATGAGCAGTTCTTC

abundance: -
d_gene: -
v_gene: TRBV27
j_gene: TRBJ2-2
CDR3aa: CASSFWSTGELFF
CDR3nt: TGTGCCAGCAGTTTTTGGAGCACCGGGGAGCTGTTTTTT

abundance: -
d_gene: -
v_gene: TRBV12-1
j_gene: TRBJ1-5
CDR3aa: CASSFGQGGQPQHF
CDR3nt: TGTGCCAGCAGCTTTGGACAGGGTGGCCAGCCCCAGCATTTT